This TCR beta chain was recorded in a study of cytomegalovirus exposure and HLA in healthy donors. Study information: Earlier sequencing of 150 million to 200 million T cells yielded around 120 million unique TCR beta sequences.

This PCR relied on a set of 60 Vbeta primers and 13 Jbeta primers. Clones were sequenced by immunoSEQ multiplex PCR, and TCRdb holds only the in-frame ones, with some missing. The sample lists roughly 240,000 clones; around 76% were seen once. The CDR3 extends over 14 amino acids. V lost 5 bases and J 6 bases, leaving 17 bases between the germline ends. Per germline, CDR1 MDHEN and CDR2 SYDVKM. The sample consisted of PBMCs. The rearrangement links TRBV28 to TRBJ2-7; perhaps TRBD1 as D (6 bases). This sequence originates from a woman in her thirties or forties in good health and CMV-seropositive. CDR3 sequence reads: CASSLTGLRGEQYF. For the CDR3, the DNA is TGTGCCAGCAGTCTCACAGGGCTCAGGGGCGAGCAGTACTTC. The variable domain in full, with the rest retrieved from reference TRBV28 and TRBJ2-7, is DVKVTQSSRYLVKRTGEKVFLECVQDMDHENMFWYRQDPGLGLRLIYFSYDVKMKEKGDIPEGYSVSREKKERFSLILESASTNQTSMYLCASSLTGLRGEQYFGPGTRLTVT.